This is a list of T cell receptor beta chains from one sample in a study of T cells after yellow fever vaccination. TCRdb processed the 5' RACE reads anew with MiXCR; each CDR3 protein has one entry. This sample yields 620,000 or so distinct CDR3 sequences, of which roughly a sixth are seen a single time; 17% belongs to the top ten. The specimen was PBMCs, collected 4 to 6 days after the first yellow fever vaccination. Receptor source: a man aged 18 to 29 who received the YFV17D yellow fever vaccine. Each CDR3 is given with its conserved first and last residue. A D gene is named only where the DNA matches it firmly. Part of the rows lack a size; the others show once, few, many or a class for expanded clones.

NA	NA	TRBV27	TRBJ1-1	CASRSWGPGNTEAFF	TGTGCCAGCAGGTCTTGGGGTCCGGGGAACACTGAAGCTTTCTTT
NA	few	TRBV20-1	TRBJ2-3	CSARDNNSWEPKRRHTDTQYF	TGCAGTGCTAGGGATAATAACAGTTGGGAGCCAAAAAGACGTCACACAGATACGCAGTATTTT
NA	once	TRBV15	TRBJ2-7	CATSRGPGLIYEQYF	TGTGCCACCAGCAGAGGGCCGGGACTGATCTACGAGCAGTACTTC
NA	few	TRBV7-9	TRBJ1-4	CASTNRETNEKLFF	TGTGCCAGCACAAACAGGGAAACTAATGAAAAACTGTTTTTT
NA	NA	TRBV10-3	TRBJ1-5	CAISDLYSNQPQHF	TGTGCCATCAGTGACCTATATAGCAATCAGCCCCAGCATTTT
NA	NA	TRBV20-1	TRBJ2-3	CSARAQGSDTQYF	TGCAGTGCCCGTGCCCAGGGTTCAGATACGCAGTATTTT
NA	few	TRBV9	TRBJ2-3	CASSVAGKRVDTDTQYF	TGTGCCAGCAGCGTAGCTGGCAAGCGGGTAGACACAGATACGCAGTATTTT
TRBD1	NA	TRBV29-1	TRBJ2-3	CSVEETGGTYTQYF	TGCAGCGTTGAAGAGACAGGGGGCACCTATACGCAGTATTTT
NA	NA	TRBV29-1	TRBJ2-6	CSVASSDTPGANVLTF	TGCAGCGTTGCCAGTTCCGATACCCCTGGGGCCAACGTCCTGACTTTC
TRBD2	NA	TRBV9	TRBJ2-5	CASSVEGTRQETQYF	TGTGCCAGCAGCGTAGAGGGGACTAGACAAGAGACCCAGTACTTC
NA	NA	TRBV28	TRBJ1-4	CASSSGPGLFF	TGTGCCAGCAGCTCGGGCCCAGGACTGTTTTTT
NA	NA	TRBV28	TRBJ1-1	CASRSPGDGTEAFF	TGTGCCAGCAGATCCCCAGGGGATGGGACTGAAGCTTTCTTT
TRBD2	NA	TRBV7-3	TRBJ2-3	CASSQYSGGAIYTQYF	TGTGCCAGCAGCCAATATAGCGGGGGGGCAATATATACGCAGTATTTT
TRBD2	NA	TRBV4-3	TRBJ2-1	CASSPGLAGEISSYNEQFF	TGCGCCAGCAGCCCGGGACTAGCGGGGGAGATAAGCTCCTACAATGAGCAGTTCTTC
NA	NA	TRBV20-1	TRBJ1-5	CSARGSRAWGQPQHF	TGCAGTGCTAGAGGCAGCAGGGCCTGGGGACAGCCCCAGCATTTT
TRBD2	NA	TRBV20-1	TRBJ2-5	CSASGGAETQYF	TGCAGTGCTAGCGGGGGGGCGGAGACCCAGTACTTC
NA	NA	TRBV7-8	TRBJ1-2	CASSPSERAVYGYTF	TGTGCCAGCAGCCCCTCCGAGCGGGCAGTCTATGGCTACACCTTC
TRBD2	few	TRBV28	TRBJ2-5	CASSFLRGGGETQYF	TGTGCCAGCAGTTTCTTGCGGGGGGGCGGGGAGACCCAGTACTTC
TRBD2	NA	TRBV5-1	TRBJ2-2	CASSLFPSGGSTTGELFF	TGCGCCAGCAGCTTGTTTCCTAGCGGGGGGTCAACCACCGGGGAGCTGTTTTTT
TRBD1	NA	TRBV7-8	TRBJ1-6	CASSLAWDRGYGSPLHF	TGTGCCAGCAGCTTAGCGTGGGACAGGGGGTACGGTTCACCCCTCCACTTT
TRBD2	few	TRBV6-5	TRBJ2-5	CASSSYGLAGLGETQYF	TGTGCCAGCAGTTCCTACGGACTAGCGGGATTAGGGGAGACCCAGTACTTC
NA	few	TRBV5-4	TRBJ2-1	CASSWFRGHNEQFF	TGTGCCAGCAGCTGGTTCCGGGGCCACAATGAGCAGTTCTTC
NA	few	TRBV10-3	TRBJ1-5	CAISEGRQREPQHF	TGTGCCATCAGTGAAGGTAGGCAGCGGGAGCCCCAGCATTTT
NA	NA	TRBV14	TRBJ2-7	CASSQRLSGEQYF	TGTGCCAGCAGCCAACGGCTTTCTGGTGAGCAGTACTTC
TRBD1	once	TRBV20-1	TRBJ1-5	CSAQQGARNQPQHF	TGCAGTGCTCAACAGGGGGCCCGTAATCAGCCCCAGCATTTT
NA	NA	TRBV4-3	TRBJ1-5	CASSQTINSNQPQHF	TGCGCCAGCAGCCAGACGATTAATAGCAATCAGCCCCAGCATTTT
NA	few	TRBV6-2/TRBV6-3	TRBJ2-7	CASSTRQGALEEQYF	TGTGCCAGCAGTACGCGACAAGGGGCTCTTGAGGAGCAGTACTTC
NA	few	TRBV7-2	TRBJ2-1	CASSLDRTAEQFF	TGTGCCAGCAGCTTAGACAGAACAGCTGAGCAGTTCTTC
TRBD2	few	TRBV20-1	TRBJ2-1	CSARSPSGGSEFF	TGCAGTGCTAGAAGCCCTAGCGGGGGGTCAGAGTTCTTC
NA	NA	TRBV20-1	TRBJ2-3	CSAGNTDTQYF	TGCAGTGCCGGTAATACAGATACGCAGTATTTT
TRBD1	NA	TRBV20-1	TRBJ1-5	CSAPDRAGQPQHF	TGCAGTGCCCCAGACAGGGCTGGTCAGCCCCAGCATTTT
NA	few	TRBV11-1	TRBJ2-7	CASSLGRRSEQYF	TGTGCCAGCAGCTTAGGTCGCAGGAGCGAGCAGTACTTC
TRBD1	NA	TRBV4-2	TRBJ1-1	CASSQAPGQDTEAFF	TGTGCCAGCAGCCAAGCGCCGGGACAGGACACTGAAGCTTTCTTT
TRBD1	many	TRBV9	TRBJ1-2	CASSVGRDRGVDTF	TGTGCCAGCAGCGTAGGTCGAGACAGGGGGGTTGACACCTTC
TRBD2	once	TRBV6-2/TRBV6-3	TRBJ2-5	CASRLRLAPQETQYF	TGTGCCAGCAGGCTCCGACTAGCGCCTCAAGAGACCCAGTACTTC
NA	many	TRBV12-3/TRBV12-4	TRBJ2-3	CASTTGDSPGDTQYF	TGTGCCAGCACCACCGGGGATAGCCCGGGAGATACGCAGTATTTT
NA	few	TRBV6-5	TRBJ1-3	CASSFDIALENTIYF	TGTGCCAGCAGTTTCGACATCGCTCTGGAAAACACCATATATTTT
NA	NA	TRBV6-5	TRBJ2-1	CASSYSVSYEQFF	TGTGCCAGCAGTTACTCGGTGTCGTATGAGCAGTTCTTC
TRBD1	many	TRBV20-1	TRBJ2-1	CSASDGGQGYNEQFF	TGCAGTGCTAGCGACGGGGGACAGGGCTACAATGAGCAGTTCTTC
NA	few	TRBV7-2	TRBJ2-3	CASSLAEYTDTQYF	TGTGCCAGCAGCTTAGCGGAATACACAGATACGCAGTATTTT
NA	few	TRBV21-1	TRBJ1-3	CASSPSWDRASTIYF	TGTGCCAGCAGCCCCAGCTGGGACAGGGCTTCCACCATATATTTT
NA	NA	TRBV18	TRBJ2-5	CASSLQGPQGETQYF	TGTGCCAGCTCCCTACAGGGTCCCCAGGGTGAGACCCAGTACTTC
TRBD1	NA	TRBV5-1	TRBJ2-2	CASSLMTGGTGELFF	TGCGCCAGCAGCTTGATGACAGGGGGCACCGGGGAGCTGTTTTTT
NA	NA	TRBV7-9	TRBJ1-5	CASSPSPGNQPQHF	TGTGCCAGCAGCCCCAGTCCAGGGAATCAGCCCCAGCATTTT
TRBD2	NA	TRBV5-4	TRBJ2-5	CASGSGGLQETQYF	TGTGCCAGCGGAAGCGGGGGCTTACAAGAGACCCAGTACTTC
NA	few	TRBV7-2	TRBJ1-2	CASSLAPGAGRGYTF	TGTGCCAGCAGCTTAGCGCCCGGGGCGGGGCGGGGCTACACCTTC
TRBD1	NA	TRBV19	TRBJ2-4	CASSDGTGSKNIQYF	TGTGCCAGTTCCGACGGGACAGGTTCCAAAAACATTCAGTACTTC
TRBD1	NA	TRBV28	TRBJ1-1	CASSSIGTGYRQGSAFF	TGTGCCAGCAGTTCCATTGGGACAGGTTATCGACAGGGTTCAGCTTTCTTT
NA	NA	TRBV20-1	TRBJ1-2	CSVAGEEGYGYTF	TGCAGTGTAGCGGGGGAGGAAGGCTATGGCTACACCTTC
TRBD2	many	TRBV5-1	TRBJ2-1	CASSLGGGTYNEQFF	TGCGCCAGCAGCTTGGGCGGGGGGACTTACAATGAGCAGTTCTTC
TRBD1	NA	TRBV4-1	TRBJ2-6	CASSHQADRVAVGANVLTF	TGCGCCAGCAGCCATCAAGCGGACAGGGTGGCGGTTGGGGCCAACGTCCTGACTTTC
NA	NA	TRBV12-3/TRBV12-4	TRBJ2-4	CASNPGGQAKNIQYF	TGTGCCAGCAACCCGGGGGGCCAGGCCAAAAACATTCAGTACTTC
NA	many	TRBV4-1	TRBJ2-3	CASSQSRAASTDTQYF	TGCGCCAGCAGCCAAAGTCGGGCCGCTAGCACAGATACGCAGTATTTT
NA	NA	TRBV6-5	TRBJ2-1	CASSYSKYAATYGNEQFF	TGTGCCAGCAGTTACTCGAAATATGCGGCTACCTATGGAAATGAGCAGTTCTTC